Below are 24 T cell receptor beta chains sequenced from a single sample in a study of blood T cell repertoires in COVID-19. Clones were read by immunoSEQ multiplex PCR, and TCRdb kept only the in-frame ones, dropping some. Seen here are over 95,000 clones, around 85% observed once, and the top ten hold 15% to 20%. Sequenced material: peripheral blood. Receptors were obtained from a woman aged 60-75 years with acute or convalescent COVID-19.

Only one count was recorded for this clone. The chain joins TRBV6-5 to TRBJ2-2; D gene uncertain. The CDR3 has 12 residues. Trimming shortened V by 10 bases and J by 1 base, and 7 bases separated the two germline ends. CDR1 MNHEY and CDR2 SVGAGI come from the germline V gene. CDR3 residues: CATRRNTGELFF. The CDR3 DNA is TGTGCCACCCGTCGGAACACCGGGGAGCTGTTTTTT.

V usage is TRBV6-5 and J usage is TRBJ1-1, with D hard to call. Germline CDR1 is MNHEY and CDR2 is SVGAGI. V lost 7 bases and J lost 0, with 12 bases in between. The CDR3 sequence is 14 residues long. The CDR3 nucleotides are TGTGCCAGCATCCGAGAACCCATGAACACTGAAGCTTTCTTT. Residues: CASIREPMNTEAFF.

This chain uses TRBV2 with TRBJ1-6; no clear D. This CDR3 region has 16 residues. CDR1 is SNHLY, CDR2 FYNNEI, per germline. Trimming left V 4 bases short and J 4 bases short, with 14 bases between. The CDR3 spells CASSVAPWTYNSPLHF. As DNA, the CDR3 is TGTGCCAGCAGTGTTGCTCCGTGGACTTATAATTCACCCCTCCACTTT.

This chain connects TRBV5-1 to TRBJ1-5; D remains ambiguous. The CDR3 is 16 amino acids. Trimming cost V 0 bases and J 2 bases, with 12 bases left between them. Looked up from germline, CDR1 is SGHRS and CDR2 is YFSETQ. CDR3: CASSLGELFGNQPQHF. CDR3 in DNA: TGCGCCAGCAGCTTGGGTGAGTTGTTTGGCAATCAGCCCCAGCATTTT.

The gene calls are TRBV5-4 and TRBJ1-4; D gene ambiguous. V gave up 0 bases and J gave up 0 bases, with 6 bases separating them. Germline values: CDR1 SGHNT, CDR2 YYREEE (reference sequence). The CDR3 has 15 amino acids. In DNA form, the CDR3 reads TGTGCCAGCAGCTTGGACAGTGCAACTAATGAAAAACTGTTTTTT. Its translation is CASSLDSATNEKLFF.

The V and J genes are TRBV28 and TRBJ1-6, with 9 nucleotides matching TRBD1. The CDR3 extends over 14 amino acids. The germline V gene encodes CDR1 MDHEN and CDR2 SYDVKM. V lost 6 bases to trimming and J lost 7 bases; unmatched junction nucleotides: 4. The CDR3 coding sequence is TGTGCCAGCAGCCCAGACAGGGGGAATTCACCCCTCCACTTT. Protein sequence: CASSPDRGNSPLHF.

This sequence joins TRBV11-2 and TRBJ2-7; 11 positions match TRBD2. The length of the CDR3 is 17 residues. The germline CDR1 and CDR2 sequences are SGHAT and FQNNGV. V shed 3 bases, J shed 4 bases, and the junction held 11 bases outside the gene matches. CDR3 coding DNA: TGTGCCAGCAGCTTCCACAGAGGGACTAGCGGTACATACGAGCAGTACTTC. It codes for CASSFHRGTSGTYEQYF.

The chain combines TRBV7-3 with TRBJ2-1, with 9 bases identical to TRBD2. In germline, CDR1 is SGHTA, CDR2 FQGTGA. The CDR3 extends over 18 amino acids. V shed 1 base, J shed 5 bases, and the junction held 12 bases outside the gene matches. CDR3 amino acids: CASSLRRVAGASNNEQFF. The CDR3 DNA sequence: TGTGCCAGCAGCTTAAGAAGGGTAGCGGGGGCCTCTAACAATGAGCAGTTCTTC.

The chain is built from TRBV21-1 and TRBJ2-5; the table names TRBD2, a call not compared with the DNA. TRBV21-1 is a listed pseudogene. The CDR3 totals 16 residues. CDR3 residues: CASSRLREEDQETQYF. In DNA, the CDR3 is TGTGCCAGCAGCAGGCTCAGAGAGGAGGACCAAGAGACCCAGTACTTC.

The V and J genes are TRBV3-1 (or the pseudogene TRBV3-2) and TRBJ1-4, with D perhaps matching TRBD1 (5 bases). Per the germline V gene, CDR1 is LGHDT and CDR2 is YNNKEL (reference sequence). V dropped 4 bases and J dropped 8 bases, with 8 bases sitting between them. There are 12 residues in the CDR3. CDR3 in DNA: TGTGCCAGCAGCCCCAAGGGGGAAAAACTGTTTTTT. It encodes CASSPKGEKLFF.

CDR3 residues: CASRRLRGMAYEQYF. The CDR3 DNA reads as TGTGCCAGCAGACGTTTGCGGGGGATGGCCTACGAGCAGTACTTC. The chain carries TRBV6-5 and TRBJ2-7, with TRBD2 matching 7 bases. The germline CDR1 and CDR2 sequences are MNHEY and SVGAGI. The CDR3 has 15 residues. V dropped 6 bases and J dropped 2; count of bases not matched to a gene: 10.

V usage is TRBV5-1 and J usage is TRBJ2-7, with TRBD2 identical over 12 bases. CDR1 SGHRS and CDR2 YFSETQ come from the germline V gene. Trimming took 4 bases from V and 3 from J; bases not matched to a gene: 8. The length of the CDR3 is 16 residues. Here the CDR3 reads CASSHRRTSGVYEQYF. In DNA, the CDR3 is TGCGCCAGCAGCCATCGCAGGACTAGCGGGGTCTACGAGCAGTACTTC.

The chain recombines TRBV3-1 (or the pseudogene TRBV3-2) with TRBJ1-1; D is ambiguous. Trimming shortened V by 2 bases and J by 1 base, and 5 bases separated the two germline ends. The CDR3 extends over 13 amino acids. The germline V gene encodes CDR1 LGHDT and CDR2 YNNKEL (reference sequence). This chain's CDR3 is CASSQSENTEAFF. The CDR3 DNA is TGTGCCAGCAGCCAATCAGAGAACACTGAAGCTTTCTTT.

The rearrangement joins TRBV28 to TRBJ1-5; D possibly corresponds to TRBD1 (5 bases). Trimming took 5 bases from V and 2 from J, leaving 16 bases between them. This CDR3 has 16 amino acids. Per germline, CDR1 MDHEN and CDR2 SYDVKM. As DNA, the CDR3 is TGTGCCAGCAGTCCCCTCGGGAGGGGTGGCAATCAGCCCCAGCATTTT. Translated, it gives CASSPLGRGGNQPQHF.

V and J are TRBV5-6 and TRBJ2-5; 12 positions match TRBD2. The V segment lost 0 bases and the J segment 4 bases; nucleotides outside the gene matches: 1. CDR1 and CDR2 (germline): SGHDT, YYEEEE. The CDR3 covers 15 residues. The DNA for the CDR3 is TGTGCCAGCAGCTTGGCACTAGCGGGGGGAGAGACCCAGTACTTC. Protein product: CASSLALAGGETQYF. The full variable domain, with the rest looked up from reference TRBV5-6 and TRBJ2-5, is DAGVTQSPTHLIKTRGQQVTLRCSPKSGHDTVSWYQQALGQGPQFIFQYYEEEERQRGNFPDRFSGHQFPNYSSELNVNALLLGDSALYLCASSLALAGGETQYFGPGTRLLVL.

The gene calls are TRBV6-5 and TRBJ1-4; the D is unclear. The CDR3 is 15 residues long. V lost 0 bases, J lost 4 bases, and 9 bases lay in between. Germline lookup yields CDR1 MNHEY and CDR2 SVGAGI. Here the CDR3 reads CASSYSGSLNEKLFF. The CDR3 region has the DNA TGTGCCAGCAGTTACTCGGGGAGCCTTAATGAAAAACTGTTTTTT.

Written as DNA, the CDR3 is TGTGCCAGTAGTAAGCCCGCAGGGGGCGCAAGATCCAATGAGCAGTTCTTC. Translated: CASSKPAGGARSNEQFF. The rearrangement joins TRBV19 to TRBJ2-1; 8 positions match TRBD1. The CDR3 runs to 17 residues. Germline CDR1 and CDR2: LNHDA and SQIVND (reference sequence). V gave up 4 bases and J gave up 6 bases; unmatched junction bases: 14.

The rearrangement links TRBV11-3 to TRBJ2-5; 7 bases agree with TRBD2. Per the germline V gene, CDR1 is SGHNT and CDR2 is YENEEA. The CDR3 covers 14 residues. J lost 2 bases, V lost 4 bases, and 4 bases had no gene match. The CDR3 loop reads CASSSSSGQETQYF. CDR3 bases: TGTGCCAGCAGCTCCTCTAGCGGACAAGAGACCCAGTACTTC.

This chain uses TRBV11-3 with TRBJ1-1; a possible D gene is TRBD1 (5 bases). Trimming took off 6 bases at V and 1 base at J, with 9 bases between the two ends. Per germline, CDR1 SGHNT and CDR2 YENEEA. The CDR3 totals 13 residues. Here the CDR3 DNA reads TGTGCCAGCAGGCCAACAGGGAACACTGAAGCTTTCTTT. This encodes CASRPTGNTEAFF.

The rearrangement links TRBV10-1 to TRBJ2-2; 8 bases map to TRBD1. Trimming took 11 bases from V and 5 from J; bases not matched to a gene: 10. Germline V gene lookup returns CDR1 WNHNN and CDR2 SYGVQD (reference sequence). CDR3 length: 14 residues. The CDR3 loop reads CASIAGGKTGELFF. CDR3 nucleotides: TGCGCCTCCATCGCAGGGGGCAAGACCGGGGAGCTGTTTTTT.

CDR3 DNA sequence: TGTGCCAGCAGCCAAGTGGGGGGTATGGCTTTCTTT. Protein sequence: CASSQVGGMAFF. The chain combines TRBV3-1 (or the pseudogene TRBV3-2) with TRBJ1-1; TRBD1 is a possible D gene (5 bases). This CDR3 region has 12 residues. Trimming took off 1 base at V and 11 bases at J, with 11 bases between the two ends. Germline CDR1 is LGHDT and CDR2 is YNNKEL (reference sequence).

V and J are TRBV18 and TRBJ1-6; D gene unclear. The CDR3 is made up of 13 amino acids. The germline V gene encodes CDR1 KGHSH and CDR2 LQKENI. Trimming removed 1 base at V and 7 bases at J, with 5 bases between. CDR3 sequence reads: CASSPQENSPLHF. In DNA, the CDR3 is TGTGCCAGCTCACCACAGGAGAATTCACCCCTCCACTTT.

This rearrangement joins TRBV30 to TRBJ1-1; D gene uncertain. From germline, CDR1 is GTSNPN and CDR2 SVGIG (reference sequence). With 3 bases removed from V and 6 bases from J, the gap between germline ends came to 14 bases. This CDR3 contains 13 residues. This CDR3 reads CAWRQRTASEAFF. The CDR3 nucleotides are TGTGCCTGGAGGCAAAGAACAGCCTCTGAAGCTTTCTTT. The whole variable domain, filled in from reference TRBV30 and TRBJ1-1, reads SQTIHQWPATLVQPVGSPLSLECTVEGTSNPNLYWYRQAAGRGLQLLFYSVGIGQISSEVPQNLSASRPQDRQFILSSKKLLLSDSGFYLCAWRQRTASEAFFGQGTRLTVV.

This chain connects TRBV7-9 to TRBJ1-6; TRBD1 is a possible D gene (6 bases). Trimming removed 5 bases at V and 5 bases at J, with 10 bases between. The CDR3 spans 14 residues. Germline loops: CDR1 SEHNR, CDR2 FQNEAQ (reference sequence). The CDR3 sequence is CASSRGQNNSPLHF. The CDR3 bases are TGTGCCAGCAGCCGAGGACAGAATAATTCACCCCTCCACTTT.